This T cell receptor (beta chain) was retrieved from a study of molecular identifiers for immune sequencing clone quantification. Across the whole study: In replicates, RNA from about 20,000 or 100,000 naive CD8 cells was split five ways, four sequenced. Regarding the study as a whole: Detecting spiked Jurkat TCR RNA from one cell among approximately 1 million naive cells was reportedly possible.

Germline values: CDR1 SGHTA, CDR2 FQGNSA. The CDR3 is 11 residues long. TCRdb re-called the PCR reads through MiXCR, storing one row per CDR3 protein. The data hold tens of thousands of distinct CDR3 sequences, with 20% to 25% observed a single time. Source material for naive CD8 libraries was about 19,000 to 1,000,000 sorted cells, with 10%, 30% or 50% RNA. CD8+CD4-CCR7+CD45RA+ sorting gave the naive CD8 T cells. This clonotype was observed many times. Its antigen remains unknown. The junction departs from germline at one end; a sequencing error may be responsible. The receptor's source is a human donor in good health. Some libraries in this study had Jurkat cell RNA spiked in. The J gene is TRBJ2-7, the V gene TRBV7-2; 9 nucleotides line up with TRBD1. Sequencing was carried out using naive CD8+ T cells from blood, with Jurkat cell RNA spiked in. The subset is: FACS-sorted CD8+CD4-CCR7+CD45RA+ naive T cells. For the CDR3, the DNA is TGTGCCAGCATCCCGAGGGACAGGGAAGACTTC. Protein product: CASIPRDREDF.